This note documents a single T cell receptor (beta chain) sequence. Enrolment of Seattle patients took place during active infection, and they were followed longitudinally. This sample was included in a study of blood T cell repertoires in COVID-19. Study at large: Spain, Italy and the United States supplied samples that represented acute and convalescent COVID-19. T cells, B-cell-depleted T cells, or PBMCs supplied cDNA or gDNA.

Here immunoSEQ multiplex PCR was the method, and the copy in TCRdb shows in-frame clones only, minus some. The data show around 300,000 clones, approximately 91% seen once. The ends lost 0 bases at V and 6 bases at J; junction bases unmatched: 5. There are 15 residues in the CDR3. Germline CDR1 SGHVS, CDR2 FNYEAQ. The sequenced material came from peripheral blood. The source of this sequence is a woman under 40 with COVID-19, enrolled during active disease. The chain joins TRBV7-6 to TRBJ2-1; 7 bases fit TRBD1. The CDR3: CASSLAGQWGNEQFF. The CDR3, as DNA: TGTGCCAGCAGCTTAGCGGGACAGTGGGGCAATGAGCAGTTCTTC.